These T cell receptor beta chains were read from a single sample in a study of blood T cell repertoires in COVID-19. Assay used: immunoSEQ multiplex PCR; TCRdb lists only in-frame clones, some missing. The sample comprises 200,000 to 250,000 clones, 82% of which are singletons, and roughly 5.1% rests with the top ten. Sample: peripheral blood. These receptors originate from a woman aged 70 to 79 with COVID-19, enrolled during active disease. Each CDR3 is given with its conserved first and last residue. A D gene is named only where the DNA matches it firmly.

-,TRBV4-3,CASSQSPVVGAYTDTQYF
TRBD2,TRBV6-1,CASSEASGRAVEQFF
-,TRBV5-1,CASSPRDPPGAKNIQYF
TRBD1,TRBV30,CAWSVQGALEQYF
TRBD1,TRBV9,CASSVAATGGSELFF
TRBD1,TRBV12-3/TRBV12-4,CASSLDRVKHTF
TRBD1,TRBV6-2/TRBV6-3,CASSQRQGLRWQFF
-,TRBV2,CASSEGLGSGNGYTF
-,TRBV6-6,CASSRDQGNNQPQHF
TRBD1,TRBV6-1,CASSEGGTGYYGYTF
TRBD2,TRBV19,CASSASRTSGRYEQYF
TRBD2,TRBV2,CASAAEAGSQETQYF
TRBD2,TRBV25-1,CASREASGRRNEQFF
-,TRBV18,CASSLGPGTPTSTYEQYF
-,TRBV11-2,CASSSFPGGPPGGNYGYTF
-,TRBV6-5,CASRKTDREAFF
-,TRBV6-5,CASTITAGANTEAFF
TRBD1,TRBV7-2,CASSPRDRGEKLFF
TRBD1,TRBV28,CASSTTGTGGSF
-,TRBV3-1/TRBV3-2,CASSQGKGLGNQPQHF
-,TRBV27,CASSSNSVPGELFF
-,TRBV30,CACARGPTYGYTF
-,TRBV19,CASSIGVVSNQPQHF
-,TRBV7-2,CASSLGQYTEAFF
-,TRBV18,CASSHPSGTQYF
-,TRBV6-5,CASSAASLNYGYTF
-,TRBV5-6,CASSITTRATGELFF
-,TRBV27,CASSPERGRETQYF
-,TRBV6-5,CASSYFTKAFF
-,TRBV12-3/TRBV12-4,CASSLGGNIQYF
TRBD2,TRBV27,CASSSGLAGALDTQYF
-,TRBV18,CASSPRSSETNTEAFF
-,TRBV28,CASSFAGTEAFF
-,TRBV19,CASSLDSDTEAFF
TRBD1,TRBV7-9,CASSLGDRETTTEAFF